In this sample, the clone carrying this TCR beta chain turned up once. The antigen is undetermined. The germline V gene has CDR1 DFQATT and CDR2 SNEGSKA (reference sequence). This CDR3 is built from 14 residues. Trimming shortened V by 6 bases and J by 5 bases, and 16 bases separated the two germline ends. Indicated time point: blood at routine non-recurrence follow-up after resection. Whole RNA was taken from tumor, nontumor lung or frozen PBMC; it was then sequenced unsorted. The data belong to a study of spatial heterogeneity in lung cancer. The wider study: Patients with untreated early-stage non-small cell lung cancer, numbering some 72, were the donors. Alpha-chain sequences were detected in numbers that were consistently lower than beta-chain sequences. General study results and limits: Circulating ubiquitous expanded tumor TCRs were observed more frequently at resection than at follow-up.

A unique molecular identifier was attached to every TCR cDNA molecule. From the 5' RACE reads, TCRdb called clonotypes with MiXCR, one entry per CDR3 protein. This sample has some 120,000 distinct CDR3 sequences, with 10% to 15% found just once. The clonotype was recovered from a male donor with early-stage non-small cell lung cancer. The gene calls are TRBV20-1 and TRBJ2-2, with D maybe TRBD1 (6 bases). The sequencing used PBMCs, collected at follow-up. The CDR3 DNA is TGCAGTGCCACCGGGACAAGGGGAACCGGGGAGCTGTTTTTT. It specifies CSATGTRGTGELFF.